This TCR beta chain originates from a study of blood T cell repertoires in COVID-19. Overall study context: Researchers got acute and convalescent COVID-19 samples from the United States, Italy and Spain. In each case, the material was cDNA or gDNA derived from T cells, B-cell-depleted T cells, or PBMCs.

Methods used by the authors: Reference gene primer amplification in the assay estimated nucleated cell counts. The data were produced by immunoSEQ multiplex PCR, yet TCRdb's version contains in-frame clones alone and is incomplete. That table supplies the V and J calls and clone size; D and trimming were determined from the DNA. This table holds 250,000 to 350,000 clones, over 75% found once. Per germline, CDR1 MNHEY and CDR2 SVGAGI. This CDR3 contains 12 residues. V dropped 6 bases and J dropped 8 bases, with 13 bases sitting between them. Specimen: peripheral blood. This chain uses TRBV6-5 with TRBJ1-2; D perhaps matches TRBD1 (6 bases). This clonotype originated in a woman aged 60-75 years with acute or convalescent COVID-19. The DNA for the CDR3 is TGTGCCAGCAGCCCCCGGGGGGGCGGCTACACCTTC. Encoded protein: CASSPRGGGYTF.